The T cell receptor beta chain under discussion was sequenced for a study of blood T cell repertoires in COVID-19. About the research overall: The United States, Italy and Spain supplied acute and convalescent COVID-19 samples.

V lost 5 bases, J lost 4 bases, and 9 bases lay in between. The germline gives CDR1 DFQATT, CDR2 SNEGSKA (reference sequence). CDR3 length: 11 amino acids. TCRdb keeps only in-frame clones here, not all; method: immunoSEQ multiplex PCR. The table lists 80,000 to 95,000 clones, 75% to 90% of them singletons. This TCR came from a woman in her 70s with acute or convalescent COVID-19. The chain combines TRBV20-1 with TRBJ2-7; tentative D call: TRBD1 (6 bases). The specimen was peripheral blood. CDR3 protein: CSARQEYEQYF. The CDR3, as DNA: TGCAGTGCTCGACAGGAGTACGAGCAGTACTTC.